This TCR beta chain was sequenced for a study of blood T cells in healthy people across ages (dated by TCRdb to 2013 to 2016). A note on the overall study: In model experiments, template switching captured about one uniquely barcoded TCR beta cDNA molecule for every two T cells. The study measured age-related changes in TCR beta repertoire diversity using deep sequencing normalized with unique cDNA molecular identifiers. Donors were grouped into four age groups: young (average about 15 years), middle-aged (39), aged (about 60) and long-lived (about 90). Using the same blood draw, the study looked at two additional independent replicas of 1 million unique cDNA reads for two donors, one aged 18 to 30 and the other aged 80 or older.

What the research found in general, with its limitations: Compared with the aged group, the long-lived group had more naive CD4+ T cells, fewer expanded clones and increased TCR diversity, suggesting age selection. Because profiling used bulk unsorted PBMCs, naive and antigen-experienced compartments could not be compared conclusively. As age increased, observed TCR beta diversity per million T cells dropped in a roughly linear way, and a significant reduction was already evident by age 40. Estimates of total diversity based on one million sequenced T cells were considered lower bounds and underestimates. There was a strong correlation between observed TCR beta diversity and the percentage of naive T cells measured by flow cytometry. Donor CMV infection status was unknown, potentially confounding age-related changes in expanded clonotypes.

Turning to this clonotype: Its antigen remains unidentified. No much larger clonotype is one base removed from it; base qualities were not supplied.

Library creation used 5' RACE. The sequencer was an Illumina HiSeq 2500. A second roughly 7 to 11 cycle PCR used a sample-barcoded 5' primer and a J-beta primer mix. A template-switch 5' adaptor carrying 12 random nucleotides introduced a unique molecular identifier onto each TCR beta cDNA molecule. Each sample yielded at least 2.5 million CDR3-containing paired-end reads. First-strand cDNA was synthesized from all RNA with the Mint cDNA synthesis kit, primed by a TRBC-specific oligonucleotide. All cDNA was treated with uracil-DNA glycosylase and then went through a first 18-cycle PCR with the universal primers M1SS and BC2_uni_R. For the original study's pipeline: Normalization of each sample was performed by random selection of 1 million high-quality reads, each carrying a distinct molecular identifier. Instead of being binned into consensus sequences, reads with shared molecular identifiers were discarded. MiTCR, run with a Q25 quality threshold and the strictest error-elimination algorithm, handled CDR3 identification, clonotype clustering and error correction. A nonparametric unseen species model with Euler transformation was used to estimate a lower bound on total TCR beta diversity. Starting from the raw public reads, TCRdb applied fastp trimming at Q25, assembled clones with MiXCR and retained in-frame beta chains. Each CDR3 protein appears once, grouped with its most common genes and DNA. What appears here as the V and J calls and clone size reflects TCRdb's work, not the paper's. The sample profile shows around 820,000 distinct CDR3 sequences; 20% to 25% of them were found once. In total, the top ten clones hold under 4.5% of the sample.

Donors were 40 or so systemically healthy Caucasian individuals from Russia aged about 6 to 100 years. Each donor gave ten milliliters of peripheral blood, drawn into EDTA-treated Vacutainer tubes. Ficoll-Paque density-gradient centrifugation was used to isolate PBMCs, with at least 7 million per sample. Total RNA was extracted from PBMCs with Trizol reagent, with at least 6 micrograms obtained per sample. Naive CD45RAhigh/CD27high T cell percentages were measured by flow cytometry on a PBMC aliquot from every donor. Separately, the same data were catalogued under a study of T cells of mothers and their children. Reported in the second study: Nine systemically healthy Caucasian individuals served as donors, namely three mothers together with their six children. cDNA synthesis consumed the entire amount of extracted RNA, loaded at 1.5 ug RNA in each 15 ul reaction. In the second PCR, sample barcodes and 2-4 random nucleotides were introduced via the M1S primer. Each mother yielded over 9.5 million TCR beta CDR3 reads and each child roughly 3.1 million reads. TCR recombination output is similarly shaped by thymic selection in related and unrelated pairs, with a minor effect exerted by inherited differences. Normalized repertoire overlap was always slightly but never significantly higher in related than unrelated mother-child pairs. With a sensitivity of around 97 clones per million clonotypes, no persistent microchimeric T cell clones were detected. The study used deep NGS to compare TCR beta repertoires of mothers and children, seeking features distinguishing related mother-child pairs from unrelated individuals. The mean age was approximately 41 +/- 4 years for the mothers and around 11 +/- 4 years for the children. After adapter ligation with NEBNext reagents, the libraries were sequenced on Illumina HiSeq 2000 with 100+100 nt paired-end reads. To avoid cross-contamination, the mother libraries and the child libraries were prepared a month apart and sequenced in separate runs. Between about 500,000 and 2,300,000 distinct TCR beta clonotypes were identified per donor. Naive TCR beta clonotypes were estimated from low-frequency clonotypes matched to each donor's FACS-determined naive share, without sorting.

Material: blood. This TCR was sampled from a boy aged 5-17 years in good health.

The CDR3 here reads CASSLGQVHGYTF. The DNA is TGCGCCAGCAGCTTGGGGCAGGTCCATGGCTACACCTTC. The rearrangement combines TRBV5-1 with TRBJ1-2; the D gene lacks a confident call. The germline ends are 9 bases apart after V is trimmed by 0 bases and J by 6 bases. The CDR3 covers 13 residues, taking in both the cysteine and the phenylalanine. Only CDR3 DNA is held: 39 bases, read in frame from base 1. CDR1 and CDR2 were assigned from the germline V gene as SGHRS and YFSETQ.